A selection of T cell receptor beta chains follows, all from one sample in a study of blood T cell repertoires in COVID-19. Some clones are missing from TCRdb's copy, which holds only in-frame ones; the method was immunoSEQ multiplex PCR. Here the sample spans 300,000 to 500,000 clones, approximately 85% being singletons. Sample: PBMCs or T cells enriched from blood (not recorded which). The receptors stem from a middle-aged woman with acute COVID-19. Both conserved end residues are part of each CDR3. Fields, in order: J gene, clone size, CDR3 length, V gene, D gene, CDR3 protein, CDR3 DNA. The D gene is left open where the match is weak. Clone size is stated in some rows and not others, as once, few, many or a class when expanded.

j_gene: TRBJ2-2
abundance: -
len: 14
v_gene: TRBV11-2
d_gene: -
CDR3aa: CASSSNLNTGELFF
CDR3nt: TGTGCCAGCAGCTCGAATCTAAACACCGGGGAGCTGTTTTTT

j_gene: TRBJ1-2
abundance: -
len: 15
v_gene: TRBV7-6
d_gene: TRBD1
CDR3aa: CASSLSRDRLYGYTF
CDR3nt: TGTGCCAGCAGCCTTAGCCGGGACAGATTATATGGCTACACCTTC

j_gene: TRBJ1-2
abundance: -
len: 15
v_gene: TRBV15
d_gene: TRBD1
CDR3aa: CATSWTRTGGGGYTF
CDR3nt: TGTGCCACCAGCTGGACGCGGACAGGGGGCGGGGGCTACACCTTC

j_gene: TRBJ1-2
abundance: -
len: 14
v_gene: TRBV19
d_gene: -
CDR3aa: CASSILVQGYGYTF
CDR3nt: TGTGCCAGTAGTATTTTGGTACAGGGCTATGGCTACACCTTC

j_gene: TRBJ1-2
abundance: -
len: 14
v_gene: TRBV4-1
d_gene: -
CDR3aa: CASSQEGSRVGYTF
CDR3nt: TGCGCCAGCAGCCAAGAGGGTTCCCGGGTTGGCTACACCTTC

j_gene: TRBJ2-1
abundance: -
len: 15
v_gene: TRBV6-2/TRBV6-3
d_gene: TRBD2
CDR3aa: CASSLTSGGYNEQFF
CDR3nt: TGTGCCAGCAGCCTGACTAGCGGGGGATACAATGAGCAGTTCTTC

j_gene: TRBJ1-1
abundance: -
len: 14
v_gene: TRBV19
d_gene: -
CDR3aa: CASITPSMNTEAFF
CDR3nt: TGTGCCAGTATAACACCTAGCATGAACACTGAAGCTTTCTTT

j_gene: TRBJ1-6
abundance: -
len: 13
v_gene: TRBV9
d_gene: -
CDR3aa: CASSVGPETPLHF
CDR3nt: TGTGCCAGCAGCGTAGGCCCCGAGACACCCCTCCACTTT

j_gene: TRBJ1-2
abundance: -
len: 16
v_gene: TRBV15
d_gene: -
CDR3aa: CATSRGGTGLSYGYTF
CDR3nt: TGTGCCACCAGCAGAGGGGGAACAGGGTTGAGCTATGGCTACACCTTC

j_gene: TRBJ2-7
abundance: once
len: 17
v_gene: TRBV10-2
d_gene: -
CDR3aa: CASSGLLAGATTYEQYF
CDR3nt: TGCGCCAGCAGTGGGCTTCTGGCAGGGGCGACCACCTACGAGCAGTACTTC

j_gene: TRBJ1-1
abundance: -
len: 14
v_gene: TRBV5-1
d_gene: -
CDR3aa: CASSSGTPNTEAFF
CDR3nt: TGCGCCAGCAGCTCAGGGACACCGAACACTGAAGCTTTCTTT

j_gene: TRBJ1-3
abundance: -
len: 16
v_gene: TRBV6-5
d_gene: TRBD1
CDR3aa: CASSYAGTGVGNTIYF
CDR3nt: TGTGCCAGCAGTTACGCCGGGACAGGGGTCGGAAACACCATATATTTT

j_gene: TRBJ2-1
abundance: -
len: 16
v_gene: TRBV4-2
d_gene: -
CDR3aa: CASSQVAGQLFYEQFF
CDR3nt: TGTGCCAGCAGCCAAGTGGCGGGACAGCTTTTTTATGAGCAGTTCTTC

j_gene: TRBJ2-3
abundance: -
len: 15
v_gene: TRBV12-2
d_gene: -
CDR3aa: CASRLVPGGTDTQYF
CDR3nt: TGTGCAAGTCGCTTGGTGCCAGGGGGCACAGATACGCAGTATTTT

j_gene: TRBJ2-1
abundance: -
len: 16
v_gene: TRBV4-1
d_gene: -
CDR3aa: CASSQVAGGSYNEQFF
CDR3nt: TGCGCCAGCAGCCAAGTAGCCGGGGGCTCCTACAATGAGCAGTTCTTC

j_gene: TRBJ2-1
abundance: -
len: 15
v_gene: TRBV13
d_gene: TRBD2
CDR3aa: CASSLFGRGNNEQFF
CDR3nt: TGTGCCAGCAGCTTATTCGGGCGGGGGAACAATGAGCAGTTCTTC

j_gene: TRBJ2-3
abundance: -
len: 17
v_gene: TRBV7-9
d_gene: -
CDR3aa: CASSTRPPGTLRNTQYF
CDR3nt: TGTGCCAGCAGCACCCGTCCACCCGGGACTCTAAGAAATACGCAGTATTTT

j_gene: TRBJ2-1
abundance: -
len: 16
v_gene: TRBV30
d_gene: TRBD1
CDR3aa: CAWSPLGTGWWNEQFF
CDR3nt: TGTGCCTGGAGTCCTCTTGGGACAGGGTGGTGGAATGAGCAGTTCTTC

j_gene: TRBJ1-3
abundance: -
len: 13
v_gene: TRBV6-5
d_gene: -
CDR3aa: CASSYNREDTIYF
CDR3nt: TGTGCCAGCAGTTACAACAGGGAAGACACCATATATTTT

j_gene: TRBJ2-3
abundance: -
len: 13
v_gene: TRBV19
d_gene: TRBD2
CDR3aa: CASRTSGTDTQYF
CDR3nt: TGTGCCAGTCGGACTAGCGGTACAGATACGCAGTATTTT

j_gene: TRBJ1-2
abundance: -
len: 14
v_gene: TRBV27
d_gene: TRBD1
CDR3aa: CASSFRAGGEGYTF
CDR3nt: TGTGCCAGCAGTTTTAGGGCAGGGGGTGAGGGCTACACCTTC

j_gene: TRBJ1-6
abundance: -
len: 16
v_gene: TRBV5-1
d_gene: -
CDR3aa: CASSFGPNLEGSPLHF
CDR3nt: TGCGCCAGCAGCTTCGGACCCAACCTAGAGGGATCACCCCTCCACTTT

j_gene: TRBJ1-3
abundance: -
len: 22
v_gene: TRBV3-1/TRBV3-2
d_gene: -
CDR3aa: CASSQQLPWSGNPLHSGNTIYF
CDR3nt: TGTGCCAGCAGCCAGCAACTCCCGTGGTCCGGGAACCCTTTACACTCTGGAAACACCATATATTTT

j_gene: TRBJ1-1
abundance: -
len: 12
v_gene: TRBV10-1
d_gene: -
CDR3aa: CASSDRGTEAFF
CDR3nt: TGCGCCAGCAGTGATAGGGGCACTGAAGCTTTCTTT

j_gene: TRBJ2-3
abundance: -
len: 17
v_gene: TRBV30
d_gene: TRBD2
CDR3aa: CAWRRVGGLGFPDTQYF
CDR3nt: TGTGCCTGGAGGCGAGTTGGGGGACTAGGTTTCCCAGATACGCAGTATTTT

j_gene: TRBJ2-1
abundance: -
len: 12
v_gene: TRBV18
d_gene: -
CDR3aa: CASSEGQTEQFF
CDR3nt: TGTGCCAGCTCGGAAGGACAGACTGAGCAGTTCTTC

j_gene: TRBJ2-7
abundance: -
len: 14
v_gene: TRBV19
d_gene: -
CDR3aa: CASSPHGDSYEQYF
CDR3nt: TGTGCCAGTAGTCCCCATGGAGACTCCTACGAGCAGTACTTC

j_gene: TRBJ2-1
abundance: -
len: 14
v_gene: TRBV28
d_gene: -
CDR3aa: CATSQGGSYNEQFF
CDR3nt: TGTGCGACCAGCCAGGGGGGCTCCTACAATGAGCAGTTCTTC

j_gene: TRBJ1-4
abundance: -
len: 14
v_gene: TRBV11-2
d_gene: -
CDR3aa: CASSFTGTEEKLFF
CDR3nt: TGTGCCAGCAGCTTTACAGGGACGGAGGAAAAACTGTTTTTT

j_gene: TRBJ1-2
abundance: few
len: 11
v_gene: TRBV7-8
d_gene: -
CDR3aa: CASSSLYGYTF
CDR3nt: TGTGCCAGCAGCTCTCTCTATGGCTACACCTTC

j_gene: TRBJ1-2
abundance: -
len: 14
v_gene: TRBV30
d_gene: -
CDR3aa: CAWSRLGTGRGYTF
CDR3nt: TGTGCCTGGAGTCGGCTTGGTACAGGGCGCGGCTACACCTTC

j_gene: TRBJ2-7
abundance: -
len: 13
v_gene: TRBV6-5
d_gene: TRBD2
CDR3aa: CASTTSGGREQYF
CDR3nt: TGTGCCAGCACGACTAGCGGGGGGAGAGAGCAGTACTTC

j_gene: TRBJ2-2
abundance: -
len: 17
v_gene: TRBV5-1
d_gene: TRBD2
CDR3aa: CASSLALAGVNTGELFF
CDR3nt: TGCGCCAGCAGCTTGGCGCTAGCGGGGGTGAACACCGGGGAGCTGTTTTTT

j_gene: TRBJ2-7
abundance: -
len: 15
v_gene: TRBV21-1
d_gene: -
CDR3aa: CASSGSRTVDYEQYF
CDR3nt: TGTGCCAGCAGCGGAAGTAGGACAGTCGACTACGAGCAGTACTTC

j_gene: TRBJ2-7
abundance: -
len: 14
v_gene: TRBV29-1
d_gene: TRBD1
CDR3aa: CSVDTPDRGHEQYF
CDR3nt: TGCAGCGTTGACACCCCGGACAGGGGGCACGAGCAGTACTTC

j_gene: TRBJ2-2
abundance: -
len: 16
v_gene: TRBV7-2
d_gene: TRBD2
CDR3aa: CASSYAGGEITGELFF
CDR3nt: TGTGCCAGCAGCTACGCGGGGGGGGAGATCACCGGGGAGCTGTTTTTT

j_gene: TRBJ2-7
abundance: once
len: 16
v_gene: TRBV28
d_gene: TRBD2
CDR3aa: CASSPRWRGGKDEQYF
CDR3nt: TGTGCCAGCAGTCCCAGGTGGCGGGGGGGTAAGGACGAGCAGTACTTC

j_gene: TRBJ2-5
abundance: -
len: 13
v_gene: TRBV3-1/TRBV3-2
d_gene: -
CDR3aa: CASSSPGVGTQYF
CDR3nt: TGTGCCAGCAGTTCCCCGGGGGTGGGGACCCAGTACTTC

j_gene: TRBJ1-2
abundance: -
len: 13
v_gene: TRBV3-1/TRBV3-2
d_gene: -
CDR3aa: CASSQVPSEGYTF
CDR3nt: TGTGCCAGCAGCCAAGTCCCCTCGGAGGGCTACACCTTC

j_gene: TRBJ1-2
abundance: -
len: 14
v_gene: TRBV24-1
d_gene: TRBD1
CDR3aa: CATSGGQGRSGYTF
CDR3nt: TGTGCCACCAGTGGTGGACAGGGGCGGAGCGGCTACACCTTC

j_gene: TRBJ2-7
abundance: -
len: 14
v_gene: TRBV4-1
d_gene: -
CDR3aa: CASSQAQGGYEQYF
CDR3nt: TGCGCCAGCAGCCAAGCACAGGGTGGATACGAGCAGTACTTC

j_gene: TRBJ1-6
abundance: -
len: 14
v_gene: TRBV10-3
d_gene: TRBD1
CDR3aa: CAISGDRVASPLHF
CDR3nt: TGTGCCATCAGTGGGGACAGGGTAGCATCACCCCTCCACTTT

j_gene: TRBJ1-1
abundance: -
len: 15
v_gene: TRBV18
d_gene: -
CDR3aa: CASSPKDRRFAEAFF
CDR3nt: TGTGCCAGCTCACCCAAGGACAGAAGATTCGCTGAAGCTTTCTTT

j_gene: TRBJ1-3
abundance: once
len: 15
v_gene: TRBV20-1
d_gene: -
CDR3aa: CSASSPGESGNTIYF
CDR3nt: TGCAGTGCTAGTTCCCCAGGGGAATCTGGAAACACCATATATTTT

j_gene: TRBJ1-6
abundance: -
len: 14
v_gene: TRBV27
d_gene: TRBD1
CDR3aa: CASSPGQGGSPLHF
CDR3nt: TGTGCCAGCAGTCCGGGACAGGGAGGTTCACCCCTCCACTTT

j_gene: TRBJ2-7
abundance: few
len: 14
v_gene: TRBV6-5
d_gene: TRBD1
CDR3aa: CASSYNRGAYEQYF
CDR3nt: TGTGCCAGCAGTTACAACAGGGGCGCCTACGAGCAGTACTTC

j_gene: TRBJ2-2
abundance: -
len: 15
v_gene: TRBV3-1/TRBV3-2
d_gene: TRBD1
CDR3aa: CASSRDRANTGELFF
CDR3nt: TGTGCCAGCAGCAGGGACAGGGCCAACACCGGGGAGCTGTTTTTT

j_gene: TRBJ1-4
abundance: -
len: 14
v_gene: TRBV25-1
d_gene: TRBD1
CDR3aa: CASSVRTGNEKLFF
CDR3nt: TGTGCCAGCAGTGTCCGGACAGGGAATGAAAAACTGTTTTTT

j_gene: TRBJ1-5
abundance: -
len: 13
v_gene: TRBV30
d_gene: -
CDR3aa: CAWSRRTDQPQHF
CDR3nt: TGTGCCTGGAGTAGGAGGACAGATCAGCCCCAGCATTTT

j_gene: TRBJ1-1
abundance: -
len: 13
v_gene: TRBV7-9
d_gene: -
CDR3aa: CASITGKNTEAFF
CDR3nt: TGTGCCAGCATAACAGGGAAGAACACTGAAGCTTTCTTT

j_gene: TRBJ2-3
abundance: -
len: 15
v_gene: TRBV12-5
d_gene: TRBD2
CDR3aa: CASAKAGENTDTQYF
CDR3nt: TGTGCTAGTGCTAAAGCGGGGGAGAACACAGATACGCAGTATTTT

j_gene: TRBJ1-6
abundance: few
len: 13
v_gene: TRBV12-3/TRBV12-4
d_gene: TRBD1
CDR3aa: CASKDREYSPLHF
CDR3nt: TGTGCCAGCAAAGACAGGGAATATTCACCCCTCCACTTT

j_gene: TRBJ1-1
abundance: -
len: 12
v_gene: TRBV11-2
d_gene: TRBD1
CDR3aa: CASSTGGTEAFF
CDR3nt: TGTGCCAGCAGCACAGGGGGCACTGAAGCTTTCTTT

j_gene: TRBJ1-2
abundance: few
len: 15
v_gene: TRBV24-1
d_gene: TRBD1
CDR3aa: CATNPGQGTNYGYTF
CDR3nt: TGTGCCACCAATCCCGGACAGGGGACTAACTATGGCTACACCTTC

j_gene: TRBJ2-5
abundance: -
len: 13
v_gene: TRBV29-1
d_gene: -
CDR3aa: CSVEVTTQETQYF
CDR3nt: TGCAGCGTTGAAGTGACAACGCAAGAGACCCAGTACTTC